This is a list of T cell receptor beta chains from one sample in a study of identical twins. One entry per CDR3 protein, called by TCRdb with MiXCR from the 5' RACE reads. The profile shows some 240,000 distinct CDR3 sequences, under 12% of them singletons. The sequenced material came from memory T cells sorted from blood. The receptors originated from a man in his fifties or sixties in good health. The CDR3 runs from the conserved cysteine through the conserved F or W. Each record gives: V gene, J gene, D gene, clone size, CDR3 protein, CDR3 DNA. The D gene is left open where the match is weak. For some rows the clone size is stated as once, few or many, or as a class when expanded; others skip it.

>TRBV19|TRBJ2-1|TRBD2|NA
CASRDLAGDLYEQFF
TGTGCCAGTAGGGATCTAGCGGGAGACTTATATGAGCAGTTCTTC
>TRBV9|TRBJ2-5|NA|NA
CASSTQPGPQETQYF
TGTGCCAGCAGCACCCAACCGGGCCCTCAAGAGACCCAGTACTTC
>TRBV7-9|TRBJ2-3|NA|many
CASSFLAYISDTQYF
TGTGCCAGCAGCTTTTTAGCGTATATCTCAGATACGCAGTATTTT
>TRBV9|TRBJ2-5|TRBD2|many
CASSTSSGQETQYF
TGTGCCAGCAGCACATCTAGCGGCCAAGAGACCCAGTACTTC
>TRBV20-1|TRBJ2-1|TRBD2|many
CSARGGPAGGEQFF
TGCAGTGCTAGAGGGGGACCCGCGGGGGGTGAGCAGTTCTTC
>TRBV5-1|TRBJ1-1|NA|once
CASSLGPPGTEAFF
TGCGCCAGCAGCTTGGGTCCCCCGGGCACTGAAGCTTTCTTT
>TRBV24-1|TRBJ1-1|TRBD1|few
CATSEGVNRGTTEAFF
TGTGCCACCAGTGAGGGGGTAAACAGGGGGACCACTGAAGCTTTCTTT
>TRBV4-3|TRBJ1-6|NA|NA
CASSQDLYNSPLHF
TGCGCCAGCAGCCAAGATCTATATAATTCACCCCTCCACTTT
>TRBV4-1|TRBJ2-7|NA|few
CASSQVWGPGRDEQYF
TGCGCCAGCAGCCAAGTTTGGGGCCCGGGGCGGGACGAGCAGTACTTC
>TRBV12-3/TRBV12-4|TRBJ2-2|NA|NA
CASSPRAYTGELFF
TGTGCCAGCAGTCCCAGAGCCTACACCGGGGAGCTGTTTTTT
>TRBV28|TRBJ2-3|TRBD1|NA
CASSSYRGRGSSTDTQYF
TGTGCCAGCAGTTCATACAGGGGGCGCGGCTCTAGCACAGATACGCAGTATTTT
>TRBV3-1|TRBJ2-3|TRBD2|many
CASSLRLAGVPDTQYF
TGTGCCAGCAGCCTCCGACTAGCGGGGGTTCCAGATACGCAGTATTTT
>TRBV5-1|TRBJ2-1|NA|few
CASSDRGDSHEQFF
TGCGCCAGCAGCGACAGAGGGGACTCCCATGAGCAGTTCTTC
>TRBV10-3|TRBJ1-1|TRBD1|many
CATRQGADTEAFF
TGTGCCACCAGACAGGGGGCGGACACTGAAGCTTTCTTT
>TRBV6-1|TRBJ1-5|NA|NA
CASRRPDTGNQPQHF
TGTGCCAGCAGGCGCCCGGATACAGGCAATCAGCCCCAGCATTTT
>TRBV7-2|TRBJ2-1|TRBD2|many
CASSPEAGGRFDEQFF
TGTGCCAGCAGCCCAGAGGCGGGGGGGCGCTTCGATGAGCAGTTCTTC
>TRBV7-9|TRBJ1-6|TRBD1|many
CASRPPGQPNSPLHF
TGTGCCAGCAGGCCCCCGGGACAGCCTAATTCACCCCTCCACTTT
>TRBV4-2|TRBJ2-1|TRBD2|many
CASSQDPGGNNEQFF
TGTGCCAGCAGCCAAGATCCGGGAGGCAATAATGAGCAGTTCTTC
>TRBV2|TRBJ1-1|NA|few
CASTGETSSSEAFF
TGTGCCAGCACGGGGGAAACATCTAGCTCTGAAGCTTTCTTT
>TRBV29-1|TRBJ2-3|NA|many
CSVPETMGSPDTQYF
TGCAGCGTTCCCGAGACTATGGGAAGCCCAGATACGCAGTATTTT
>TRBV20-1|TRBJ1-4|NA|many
CSARDLAGGWGLDEKLFF
TGCAGTGCTAGAGATTTGGCGGGGGGTTGGGGGCTGGATGAAAAACTGTTTTTT
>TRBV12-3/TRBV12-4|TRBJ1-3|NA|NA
CASTGLRDGSGNTIYF
TGTGCCAGCACTGGCTTAAGAGACGGATCTGGAAACACCATATATTTT
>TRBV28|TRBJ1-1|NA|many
CASSLNWGTAFF
TGTGCCAGCAGTTTAAATTGGGGAACCGCTTTCTTT
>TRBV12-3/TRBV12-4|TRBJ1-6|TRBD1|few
CASGTDRGRNTLHF
TGTGCCAGCGGAACGGACAGGGGGCGTAACACCCTCCACTTT
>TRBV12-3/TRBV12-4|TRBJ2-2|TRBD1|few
CASSFGDRNTGELFF
TGTGCCAGCAGTTTCGGGGACAGGAACACCGGGGAGCTGTTTTTT
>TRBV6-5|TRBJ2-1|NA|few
CASSYLPFYNEQFF
TGTGCCAGCAGTTACCTCCCGTTCTACAATGAGCAGTTCTTC
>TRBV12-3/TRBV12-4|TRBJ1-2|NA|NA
CASSLGLPNYGYTF
TGTGCCAGCAGTTTAGGGCTGCCAAACTATGGCTACACCTTC
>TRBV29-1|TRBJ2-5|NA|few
CSAPGAAQETQYF
TGCAGCGCCCCGGGGGCAGCACAAGAGACCCAGTACTTC
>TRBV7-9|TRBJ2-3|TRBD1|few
CASSLQGASDTQYF
TGTGCCAGCAGCTTACAGGGGGCGTCGGATACGCAGTATTTT
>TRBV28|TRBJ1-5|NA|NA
CASSLSGGVSQPQHF
TGTGCCAGCAGTTTATCCGGGGGGGTAAGTCAGCCCCAGCATTTT
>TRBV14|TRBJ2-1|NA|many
CASSTGRLTGYNEQFF
TGTGCCAGCAGCACGGGACGACTGACCGGTTACAATGAGCAGTTCTTC
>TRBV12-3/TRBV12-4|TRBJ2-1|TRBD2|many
CATAGGRGNEQFF
TGTGCCACAGCTGGCGGGAGAGGAAATGAGCAGTTCTTC
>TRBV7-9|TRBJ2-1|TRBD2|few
CASSSPSGRSYNEQFF
TGTGCCAGCAGCTCGCCTAGCGGGAGGTCCTACAATGAGCAGTTCTTC
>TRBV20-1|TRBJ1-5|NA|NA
CSARLEESNQPQHF
TGCAGTGCCAGACTCGAGGAAAGCAATCAGCCCCAGCATTTT
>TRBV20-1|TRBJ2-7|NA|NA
CSARDGRSSYEQYF
TGCAGTGCTAGAGACGGGCGGAGCTCCTACGAGCAGTACTTC
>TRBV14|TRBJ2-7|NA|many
CASSHTLGLYEQYF
TGTGCCAGCAGCCATACCCTGGGGTTGTACGAGCAGTACTTC
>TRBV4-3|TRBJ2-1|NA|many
CASSQEVGGHSEQFF
TGCGCCAGCAGCCAAGAAGTAGGAGGGCACAGTGAGCAGTTCTTC
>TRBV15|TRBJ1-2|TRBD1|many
CATSTPGQPNYGYTF
TGTGCCACCTCTACCCCGGGACAGCCGAACTATGGCTACACCTTC
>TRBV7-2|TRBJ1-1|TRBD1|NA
CASSYGQVEAFF
TGTGCCAGCAGCTACGGACAGGTTGAAGCTTTCTTT
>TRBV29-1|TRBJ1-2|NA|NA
CSVEPGPYGYTF
TGCAGCGTTGAGCCAGGGCCGTATGGCTACACCTTC